The next 17 T cell receptor beta chains were all read from a single sample in a study of cytomegalovirus exposure and HLA in healthy donors. The PCR made use of 60 Vbeta and 13 Jbeta primers. The assay was immunoSEQ multiplex PCR, and TCRdb's table has in-frame clones only and misses some. The data contain 200,000 to 250,000 clones, approximately 80% of them seen just once; the ten biggest clones take up about 1.7%. The sequenced sample consisted of PBMCs. The receptors here all came from a man in his forties or fifties in good health and CMV-seronegative.

This chain connects TRBV7-6 to TRBJ2-2; TRBD2 matches at 10 bases. The CDR3 has 16 residues. After removal of 5 bases from V and 0 bases from J, the junction contained 3 bases not matched to a gene. In germline, CDR1 is SGHVS, CDR2 FNYEAQ. The CDR3 sequence is CASSPLAGSNTGELFF. As DNA, the CDR3 is TGTGCCAGCAGCCCACTAGCGGGATCGAACACCGGGGAGCTGTTTTTT.

This clone was observed once. The chain is built from TRBV2 and TRBJ1-1; tentative D call: TRBD1 (6 bases). The V end lost 6 bases, the J end lost 7 bases, and 9 bases lay between the germline ends. Per germline, CDR1 SNHLY and CDR2 FYNNEI. There are 11 residues in the CDR3. The CDR3 sequence is CASRNRVEAFF. The CDR3 DNA sequence: TGTGCCAGCAGGAACAGGGTTGAAGCTTTCTTT.

The chain employs TRBV7-9 and TRBJ1-1; D unclear. Germline V gene lookup returns CDR1 SEHNR and CDR2 FQNEAQ (reference sequence). The length of the CDR3 is 15 residues. Trimming cost V 2 bases and J 1 base, with 11 bases left between them. DNA for the CDR3: TGTGCCAGCAGCTTATCCCGGGTGTCGAACACTGAAGCTTTCTTT. It codes for CASSLSRVSNTEAFF.

The chain links TRBV5-1 to TRBJ1-1; TRBD1 might be the D (5 bases). The CDR3 runs to 14 residues. Trimming left V 0 bases short and J 3 bases short, with 9 bases between. Per the germline V gene, CDR1 is SGHRS and CDR2 is YFSETQ. The CDR3, as DNA: TGCGCCAGCAGCTTGGATGGGGGGTACACTGAAGCTTTCTTT. Protein: CASSLDGGYTEAFF.

The rearrangement uses TRBV5-1 and TRBJ2-1, with 11 nucleotides matching TRBD2. Germline CDR1 is SGHRS and CDR2 is YFSETQ. The CDR3 is 16 residues long. V was clipped by 0 bases and J by 4 bases; unmatched bases: 3. This CDR3 reads CASSLAGLAAYNEQFF. CDR3 bases: TGCGCCAGCAGCTTGGCGGGACTAGCGGCTTACAATGAGCAGTTCTTC.

This chain links TRBV9 with TRBJ1-3; unclear D gene. The CDR3 spans 15 residues. Trimming shortened V by 3 bases and J by 2 bases, and 12 bases separated the two germline ends. The germline gives CDR1 SGDLS, CDR2 YYNGEE. This CDR3 reads CASSARTQPGNTIYF. For the CDR3, the DNA is TGTGCCAGCAGCGCCCGGACTCAGCCTGGAAACACCATATATTTT.

This chain links TRBV7-2 with TRBJ2-1; perhaps TRBD2 as D (6 bases). This CDR3 has 14 amino acids. V was shortened by 3 bases and J by 4 bases, with 10 bases between the two germline ends. The V gene's germline CDR1 is SGHTA and CDR2 FQGNSA. The CDR3 bases are TGTGCCAGCAGCTTGACTAGACTTTACAATGAGCAGTTCTTC. Translated: CASSLTRLYNEQFF.

The gene calls are TRBV25-1 and TRBJ1-2; the D gene is possibly TRBD1 (6 bases). Deletions cut 6 bases from V and 5 bases from J, with 10 bases between. This CDR3 region has 12 residues. CDR1 is MGHDK, CDR2 SYGVNS, per germline. The CDR3 sequence is CASRGQWYGYTF. The CDR3 bases are TGTGCCAGCAGAGGACAGTGGTATGGCTACACCTTC.

This chain uses TRBV28 with TRBJ2-2; TRBD2 matches 10 bases. This CDR3 region has 16 residues. The V gene's germline CDR1 is MDHEN and CDR2 SYDVKM. V lost 5 bases, J lost 5 bases, and 8 bases stayed unmatched. DNA of the CDR3: TGTGCCAGCAGTCCTCCTAGCGGGAGAGGGACCGGGGAGCTGTTTTTT. This encodes CASSPPSGRGTGELFF.

The gene calls are TRBV30 and TRBJ1-4; D might be TRBD1 (6 bases). With 1 base removed from V and 7 bases from J, the gap between germline ends came to 13 bases. CDR3 length equals 14 residues. From germline, CDR1 is GTSNPN and CDR2 SVGIG (reference sequence). CDR3 DNA sequence: TGTGCCTGGAGTGAGGGGGGGCTAGGTGAAAAACTGTTTTTT. The encoded protein is CAWSEGGLGEKLFF.

The rearrangement links TRBV12-5 to TRBJ2-1, with 10 bases matching TRBD2. The CDR3 runs 14 residues. The V segment lost 7 bases and the J segment 9 bases; nucleotides outside the gene matches: 9. Germline loops: CDR1 LGHNT, CDR2 FRNRAP. This CDR3 is CASESGRASGEQFF. Here the CDR3 DNA reads TGTGCTAGTGAGAGCGGGAGGGCCTCGGGTGAGCAGTTCTTC.

This rearrangement joins TRBV6-6 to TRBJ1-1, with D possibly matching TRBD1 (6 bases). This CDR3 contains 15 residues. V was trimmed by 0 bases and J by 0 bases, leaving 8 bases between them. Germline V gene data show CDR1 as MNHNY and CDR2 as SVGAGI (reference sequence). The CDR3 protein is CASSYSGQMNTEAFF. DNA of the CDR3: TGTGCCAGCAGTTACTCAGGACAGATGAACACTGAAGCTTTCTTT.

This clone was seen more than once but under ten times. The V call is TRBV5-1, the J call TRBJ1-3, with D possibly matching TRBD1 (5 bases). The CDR3 totals 14 residues. The V end lost 6 bases, the J end lost 1 base, and 11 bases lay between the germline ends. Germline loops: CDR1 SGHRS, CDR2 YFSETQ. The CDR3 region is CASTWGGSGNTIYF. CDR3 DNA sequence: TGCGCCAGCACCTGGGGGGGTTCTGGAAACACCATATATTTT.

The CDR3 bases are TGTGCCAGCAGCTTGGGGGACAGGGGGCGCCGGGATTCCGGCTACACCTTC. Protein product: CASSLGDRGRRDSGYTF. The chain combines TRBV5-4 with TRBJ1-2; TRBD1 aligns across 12 bases. The CDR3 covers 17 residues. Germline-derived CDR1 and CDR2 are SGHNT and YYREEE (reference sequence). V lost 0 bases and J lost 8; bases outside the gene matches: 11.

The chain recombines TRBV4-1 with TRBJ2-7; the match to TRBD1 covers 10 bases. The germline V gene has CDR1 MGHRA and CDR2 YSYEKL. This CDR3 contains 15 residues. Unmatched junction bases numbered 5, after V lost 4 bases and J lost 2 bases. DNA of the CDR3: TGCGCCAGCAGCCGAGGGGGACAGGGGCCCTACGAGCAGTACTTC. This translates into CASSRGGQGPYEQYF.

The chain recombines TRBV4-1 with TRBJ1-4; 8 nucleotides agree with TRBD1. Germline V gene lookup returns CDR1 MGHRA and CDR2 YSYEKL. The CDR3 is 16 amino acids. J lost 1 base, V lost 2 bases, and 3 bases had no gene match. DNA of the CDR3: TGCGCCAGCAGCCAACGACAGGGGCAAACTAATGAAAAACTGTTTTTT. Protein sequence: CASSQRQGQTNEKLFF.

This clone was picked up a small number of times. The chain recombines TRBV27 with TRBJ2-1, with TRBD2 matching over 8 bases. The V segment lost 10 bases and the J segment 8 bases; nucleotides outside the gene matches: 19. Per germline, CDR1 MNHEY and CDR2 SMNVEV (reference sequence). CDR3 length: 16 residues. The CDR3 nucleotides are TGTGCCACCAGCCCGGGCGGCGGGAGGATAGTCTATGAGCAGTTCTTC. Protein: CATSPGGGRIVYEQFF.